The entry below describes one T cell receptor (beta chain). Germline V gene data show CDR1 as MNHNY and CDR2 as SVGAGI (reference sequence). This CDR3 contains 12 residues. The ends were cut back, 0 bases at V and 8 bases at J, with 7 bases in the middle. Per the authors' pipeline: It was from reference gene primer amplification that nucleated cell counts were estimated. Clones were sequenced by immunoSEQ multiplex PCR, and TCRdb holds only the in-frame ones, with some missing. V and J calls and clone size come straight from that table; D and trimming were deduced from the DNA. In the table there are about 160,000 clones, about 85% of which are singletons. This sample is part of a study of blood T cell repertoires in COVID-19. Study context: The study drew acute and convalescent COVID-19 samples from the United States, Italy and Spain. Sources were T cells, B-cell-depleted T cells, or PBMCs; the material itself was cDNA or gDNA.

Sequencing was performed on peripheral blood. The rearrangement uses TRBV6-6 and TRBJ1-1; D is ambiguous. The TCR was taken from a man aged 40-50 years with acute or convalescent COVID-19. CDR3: CASSYSTGEAFF. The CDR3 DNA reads TGTGCCAGCAGTTACTCGACCGGGGAAGCTTTCTTT.